Included here is one T cell receptor beta chain sequence, with context. The sample originates from a study of blood T cell repertoires in COVID-19. Across the whole study: Acute and convalescent COVID-19 specimens originated in the United States, Italy and Spain. Nucleic acid was either cDNA or gDNA, and it came from T cells, B-cell-depleted T cells, or PBMCs.

This CDR3 contains 15 residues. Germline V lookup: CDR1 MDHEN, CDR2 SYDVKM. Trimming cost V 1 base and J 2 bases, with 12 bases left between them. In the authors' methods: Amplified reference gene primers provided the basis for estimating nucleated cell counts. Produced via immunoSEQ multiplex PCR; TCRdb's table is partial and in-frame only. Clonal size and the V and J genes are those of that table, whereas D and trimming came from the DNA. The table lists roughly 110,000 clones, more than 80% of them singletons. V is TRBV28 and J is TRBJ2-7, with D possibly TRBD1 on 6 matching bases. The sequenced material came from peripheral blood. This TCR came from a man aged 40-49 years with active or convalescent COVID-19. CDR3 residues: CASSLSGQIPYEQYF. In DNA form, the CDR3 reads TGTGCCAGCAGTTTATCCGGACAGATACCCTACGAGCAGTACTTC.